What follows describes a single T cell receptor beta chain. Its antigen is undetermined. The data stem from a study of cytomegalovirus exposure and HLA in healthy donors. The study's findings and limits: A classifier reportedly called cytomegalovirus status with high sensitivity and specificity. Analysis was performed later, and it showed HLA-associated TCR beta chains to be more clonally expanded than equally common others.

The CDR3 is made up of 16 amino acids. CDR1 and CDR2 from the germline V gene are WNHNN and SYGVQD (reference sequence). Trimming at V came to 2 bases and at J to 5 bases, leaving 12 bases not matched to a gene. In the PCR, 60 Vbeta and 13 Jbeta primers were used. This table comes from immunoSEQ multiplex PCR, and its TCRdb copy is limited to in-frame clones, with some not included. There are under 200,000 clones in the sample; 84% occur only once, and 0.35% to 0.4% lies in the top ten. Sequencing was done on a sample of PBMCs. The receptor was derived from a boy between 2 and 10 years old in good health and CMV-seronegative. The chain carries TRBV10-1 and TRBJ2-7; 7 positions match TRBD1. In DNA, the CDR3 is TGCGCCAGCAGTGAGGTTCGGCAGGGGGTTTTCAACGAGCAGTACTTC. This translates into CASSEVRQGVFNEQYF.